The 12 T cell receptor beta chains given below trace back to one sample, sequenced in a study of identifying expanded T cells in peripheral blood. Generated by immunoSEQ multiplex PCR, the TCRdb table keeps only in-frame clones and is missing some. The table has 45,000 to 75,000 clones, about four fifths seen once. The sequenced material came from blood. The receptor set was obtained from a person aged 18 to 75 in good health.

The chain carries TRBV27 and TRBJ2-1, with D unresolved. This CDR3 contains 16 residues. Deletions cut 1 base from V and 0 bases from J, with 10 bases between. CDR1 is MNHEY, CDR2 SMNVEV, per germline (reference sequence). The CDR3, as DNA: TGTGCCAGCAGTTTATACGGTAGGAGCTCCTACAATGAGCAGTTCTTC. Encoded protein: CASSLYGRSSYNEQFF.

The chain uses TRBV5-4 and TRBJ2-3, with 14 bases lining up with TRBD2. This CDR3 comprises 17 residues. Germline V CDR1 and CDR2: SGHNT, YYREEE (reference sequence). The trim removed 4 bases at V and 5 bases at J, leaving 9 bases unmatched. CDR3 loop: CASSRVGLAGGGDTQYF. In nucleotides, the CDR3 is TGTGCCAGCAGCCGAGTAGGACTAGCGGGAGGAGGAGATACGCAGTATTTT.

This clone showed up just a few times. This sequence joins TRBV5-1 and TRBJ2-7; TRBD1 agrees at 10 bases. The CDR3 extends over 15 amino acids. Per germline, CDR1 SGHRS and CDR2 YFSETQ. After removal of 0 bases from V and 6 bases from J, the junction contained 6 bases not matched to a gene. The CDR3 DNA reads TGCGCCAGCAGCTTGGGACAGGGGGCGGTTGTCGAGCAGTACTTC. Translation gives CASSLGQGAVVEQYF.

The chain joins TRBV7-2 to TRBJ1-4, with unresolved D. The CDR3 contains 15 residues. Trimming shortened V by 5 bases and J by 0 bases, and 10 bases separated the two germline ends. CDR1 SGHTA and CDR2 FQGNSA come from the germline V gene. The CDR3 sequence: CASSAYTATNEKLFF. Here the CDR3 DNA reads TGTGCCAGCAGCGCGTACACTGCAACTAATGAAAAACTGTTTTTT.

The rearrangement links TRBV5-1 to TRBJ1-2, with 11 nucleotides matching TRBD1. The V gene's germline CDR1 is SGHRS and CDR2 YFSETQ. The V gene end was trimmed by 1 base and the J gene end by 3 bases; junction bases not matched to a gene: 8. The CDR3 is 17 amino acids. CDR3 loop: CASSLTGTGGTHYGYTF. CDR3 DNA sequence: TGCGCCAGCAGCTTGACCGGGACAGGGGGAACCCACTATGGCTACACCTTC.

This clone was counted a few times. The CDR3 DNA follows: TGTGCCAGCAGCCGAAGGGACAGCTCCCAAGAGACCCAGTACTTC. It yields the protein CASSRRDSSQETQYF. V is TRBV7-8 and J is TRBJ2-5; 7 bases match TRBD1. Per the germline V gene, CDR1 is SGHVS and CDR2 is FQNEAQ. This CDR3 spans 15 amino acids. V shed 5 bases and J 1 base; nucleotides not matched to a gene: 7.

V gene TRBV25-1 combines with J gene TRBJ2-1, with 9 bases aligning to TRBD1. The V segment lost 8 bases and the J segment 1 base; nucleotides outside the gene matches: 6. Germline CDR1 is MGHDK and CDR2 is SYGVNS. The CDR3 runs 15 residues. The CDR3 spells CASGKTGGSYNEQFF. CDR3 DNA: TGTGCCAGCGGAAAGACAGGGGGATCCTACAATGAGCAGTTCTTC.

The chain combines TRBV2 with TRBJ2-3; TRBD2 matches at 8 bases. The CDR3 loop spans 15 amino acids. The junction had 11 bases not matched to a gene; V was cut back by 8 bases and J by 4 bases. Germline V CDR1 and CDR2: SNHLY, FYNNEI. The CDR3 loop reads CASGAGGTGADTQYF. In DNA form, the CDR3 reads TGTGCCAGCGGGGCGGGGGGCACTGGGGCAGATACGCAGTATTTT.

The chain is built from TRBV4-2 and TRBJ1-1, with D unresolved. CDR1 LGHNA and CDR2 YNFKEQ come from the germline V gene. This CDR3 has 14 residues. V was pared by 6 bases and J by 2 bases, with 13 bases between. The CDR3: CASSDRRANTEAFF. DNA for the CDR3: TGTGCCAGCAGTGACCGTAGAGCAAACACTGAAGCTTTCTTT.

This chain connects TRBV12-5 to TRBJ2-2; 8 bases agree with TRBD1. The ends lost 5 bases at V and 5 bases at J; junction bases unmatched: 7. Germline CDR1 and CDR2: LGHNT and FRNRAP. The CDR3 has 15 residues. The CDR3 is CASGPRDRRTGELFF. The CDR3 bases are TGTGCTAGTGGTCCCCGGGACAGGAGAACCGGGGAGCTGTTTTTT. Full variable domain (remainder filled in from reference TRBV12-5 and TRBJ2-2): DARVTQTPRHKVTEMGQEVTMRCQPILGHNTVFWYRQTMMQGLELLAYFRNRAPLDDSGMPKDRFSAEMPDATLATLKIQPSEPRDSAVYFCASGPRDRRTGELFFGEGSRLTVL.

This clone was picked up a small number of times. The J gene is TRBJ2-2, the V gene TRBV5-6; tentatively, D is TRBD1 (5 bases). The CDR3 loop spans 14 amino acids. Trimming took off 4 bases at V and 6 bases at J, with 13 bases between the two ends. CDR1 is SGHDT and CDR2 is YYEEEE in the germline V gene. This CDR3 reads CASSPITGPGELFF. CDR3 nucleotides: TGTGCCAGCAGCCCCATTACAGGCCCCGGGGAGCTGTTTTTT.

The CDR3 DNA reads as TGCGCCAGCAGCCAAGAAATGACTAGCCGCACAGATACGCAGTATTTT. Its translation: CASSQEMTSRTDTQYF. This chain connects TRBV4-3 to TRBJ2-3, with 7 bases lining up with TRBD2. The V gene end was trimmed by 0 bases and the J gene end by 1 base; junction bases not matched to a gene: 4. CDR1 and CDR2 (germline): LGHNA, YSLEER. This CDR3 has 16 residues.